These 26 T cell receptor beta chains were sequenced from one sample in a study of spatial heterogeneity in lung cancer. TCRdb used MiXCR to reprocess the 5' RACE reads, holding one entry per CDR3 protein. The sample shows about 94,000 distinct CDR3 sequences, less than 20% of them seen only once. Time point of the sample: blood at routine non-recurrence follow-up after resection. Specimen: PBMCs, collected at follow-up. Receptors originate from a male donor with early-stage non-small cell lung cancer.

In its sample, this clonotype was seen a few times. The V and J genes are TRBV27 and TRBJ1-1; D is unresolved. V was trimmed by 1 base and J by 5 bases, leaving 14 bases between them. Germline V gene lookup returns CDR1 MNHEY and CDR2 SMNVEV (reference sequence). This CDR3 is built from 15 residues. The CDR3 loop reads CASSLLGQVLTEAFF. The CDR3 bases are TGTGCCAGCAGTTTATTGGGCCAGGTCCTTACTGAAGCTTTCTTT.

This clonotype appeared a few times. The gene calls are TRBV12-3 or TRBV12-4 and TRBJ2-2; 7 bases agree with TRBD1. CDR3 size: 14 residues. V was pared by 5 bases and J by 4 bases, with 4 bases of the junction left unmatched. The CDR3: CASSPRTGTGELFF. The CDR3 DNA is TGTGCCAGCAGTCCCCGGACAGGCACCGGGGAGCTGTTTTTT.

This CDR3 reads CSARVVRGQSTDTQYF. The DNA for the CDR3 is TGCAGTGCTAGAGTCGTAAGGGGACAGAGCACAGATACGCAGTATTTT. This rearrangement joins TRBV20-1 to TRBJ2-3; 7 bases line up with TRBD1. Germline V gene sequence: CDR1 DFQATT, CDR2 SNEGSKA (reference sequence). Trimming removed 1 base from V and 0 bases from J; junction bases left unmatched: 7. This CDR3 is built from 16 residues.

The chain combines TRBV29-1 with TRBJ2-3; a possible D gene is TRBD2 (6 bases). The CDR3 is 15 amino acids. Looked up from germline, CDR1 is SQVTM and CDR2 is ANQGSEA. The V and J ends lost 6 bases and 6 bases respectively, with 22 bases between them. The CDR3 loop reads CSVSSKGGPEDTQYF. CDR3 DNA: TGCAGCGTCTCCTCAAAGGGAGGTCCTGAGGATACGCAGTATTTT.

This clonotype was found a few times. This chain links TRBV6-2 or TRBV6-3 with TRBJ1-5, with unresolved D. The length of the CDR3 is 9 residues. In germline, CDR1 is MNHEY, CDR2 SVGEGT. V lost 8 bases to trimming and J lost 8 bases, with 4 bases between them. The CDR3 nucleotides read TGTGCCAGCCCAGAGCCCCAGCATTTT. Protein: CASPEPQHF.

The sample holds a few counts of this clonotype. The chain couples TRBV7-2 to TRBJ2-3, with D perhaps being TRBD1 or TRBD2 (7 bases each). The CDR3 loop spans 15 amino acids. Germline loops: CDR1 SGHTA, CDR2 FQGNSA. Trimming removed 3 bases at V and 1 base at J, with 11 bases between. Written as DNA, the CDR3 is TGTGCCAGCAGCTTGGGGGGGACAGGCACAGATACGCAGTATTTT. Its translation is CASSLGGTGTDTQYF.

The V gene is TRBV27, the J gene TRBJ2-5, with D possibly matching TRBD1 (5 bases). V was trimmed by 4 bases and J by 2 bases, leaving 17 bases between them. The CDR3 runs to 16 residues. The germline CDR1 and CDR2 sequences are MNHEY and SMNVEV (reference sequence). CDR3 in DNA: TGTGCCAGCAGTTCAGAGATAGACAGCTTACAAGAGACCCAGTACTTC. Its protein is CASSSEIDSLQETQYF.

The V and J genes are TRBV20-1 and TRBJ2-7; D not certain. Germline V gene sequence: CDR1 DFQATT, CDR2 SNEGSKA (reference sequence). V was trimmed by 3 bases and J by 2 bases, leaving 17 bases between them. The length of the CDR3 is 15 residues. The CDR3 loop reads CSARLAAPLAYEQYF. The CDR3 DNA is TGCAGTGCTAGGTTGGCAGCACCTCTCGCCTACGAGCAGTACTTC.

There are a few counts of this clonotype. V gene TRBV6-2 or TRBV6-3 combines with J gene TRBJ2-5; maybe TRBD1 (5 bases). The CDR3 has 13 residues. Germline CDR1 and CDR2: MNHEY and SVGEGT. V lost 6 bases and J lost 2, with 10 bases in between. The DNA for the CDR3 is TGTGCCAGCAGGGAGACAGCACAAGAGACCCAGTACTTC. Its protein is CASRETAQETQYF.

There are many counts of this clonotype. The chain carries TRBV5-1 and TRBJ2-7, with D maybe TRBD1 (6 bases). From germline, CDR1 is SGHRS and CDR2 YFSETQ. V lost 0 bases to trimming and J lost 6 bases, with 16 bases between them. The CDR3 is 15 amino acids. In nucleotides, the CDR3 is TGCGCCAGCAGCTTGGTGGCAGGGGCTAAGGGCGAGCAGTACTTC. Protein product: CASSLVAGAKGEQYF.

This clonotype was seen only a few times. CDR3 amino acids: CASSPTSGGIYHEQFF. DNA for the CDR3: TGCGCCAGCAGTCCAACTAGCGGGGGGATATACCATGAGCAGTTCTTC. The rearrangement links TRBV5-1 to TRBJ2-1; 12 positions agree with TRBD2. The CDR3 spans 16 residues. Trimming at V came to 5 bases and at J to 8 bases, leaving 11 bases not matched to a gene. Germline V lookup: CDR1 SGHRS, CDR2 YFSETQ.

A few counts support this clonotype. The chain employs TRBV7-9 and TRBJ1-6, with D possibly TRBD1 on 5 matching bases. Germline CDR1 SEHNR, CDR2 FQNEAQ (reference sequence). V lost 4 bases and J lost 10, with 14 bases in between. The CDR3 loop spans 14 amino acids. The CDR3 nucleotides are TGTGCCAGCAGCTCCCCGGGGCTGGGCTCACCCCTCCACTTT. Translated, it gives CASSSPGLGSPLHF.

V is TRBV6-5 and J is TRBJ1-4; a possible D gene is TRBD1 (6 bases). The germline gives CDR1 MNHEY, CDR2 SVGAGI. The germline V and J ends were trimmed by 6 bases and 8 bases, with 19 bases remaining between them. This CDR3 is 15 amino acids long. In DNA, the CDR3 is TGTGCCAGCAGCCCTAGTTCGGGGGCGGGAGAAAAACTGTTTTTT. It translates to CASSPSSGAGEKLFF.

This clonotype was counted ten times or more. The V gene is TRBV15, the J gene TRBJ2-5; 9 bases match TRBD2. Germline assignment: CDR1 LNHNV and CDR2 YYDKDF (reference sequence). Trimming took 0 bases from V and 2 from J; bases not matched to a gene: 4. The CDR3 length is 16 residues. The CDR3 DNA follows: TGTGCCACCAGCAGAGAGACTAGCGGCATTCAAGAGACCCAGTACTTC. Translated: CATSRETSGIQETQYF.

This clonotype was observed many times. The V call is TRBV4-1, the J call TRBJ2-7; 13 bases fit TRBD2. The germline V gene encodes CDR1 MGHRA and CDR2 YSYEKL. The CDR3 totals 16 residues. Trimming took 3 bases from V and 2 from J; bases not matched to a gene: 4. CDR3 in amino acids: CASSQGTSGTTYEQYF. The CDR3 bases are TGCGCCAGCAGCCAGGGGACTAGCGGGACCACCTACGAGCAGTACTTC.

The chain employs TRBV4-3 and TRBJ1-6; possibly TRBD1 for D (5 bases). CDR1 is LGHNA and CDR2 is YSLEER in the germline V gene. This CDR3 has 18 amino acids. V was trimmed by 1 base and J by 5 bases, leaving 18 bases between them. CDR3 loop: CASSQGAAGTRNNSPLHF. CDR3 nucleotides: TGCGCCAGCAGCCAAGGGGCCGCCGGGACGCGTAATAATTCACCCCTCCACTTT.

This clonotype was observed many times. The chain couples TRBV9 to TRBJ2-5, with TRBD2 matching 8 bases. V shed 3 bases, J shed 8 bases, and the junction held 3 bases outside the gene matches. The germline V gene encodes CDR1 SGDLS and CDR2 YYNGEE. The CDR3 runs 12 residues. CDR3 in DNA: TGTGCCAGCAGCGGGGCGGGGGGCACCCAGTACTTC. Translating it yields CASSGAGGTQYF. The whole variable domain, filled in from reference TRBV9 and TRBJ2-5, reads DSGVTQTPKHLITATGQRVTLRCSPRSGDLSVYWYQQSLDQGLQFLIQYYNGEERAKGNILERFSAQQFPDLHSELNLSSLELGDSALYFCASSGAGGTQYFGPGTRLLVL.

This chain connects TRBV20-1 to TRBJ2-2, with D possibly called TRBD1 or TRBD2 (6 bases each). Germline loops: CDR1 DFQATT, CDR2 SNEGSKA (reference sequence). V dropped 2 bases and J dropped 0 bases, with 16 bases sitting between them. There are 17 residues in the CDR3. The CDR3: CSARSLNRGPNTGELFF. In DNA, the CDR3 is TGCAGTGCTAGATCTTTAAATCGGGGGCCGAACACCGGGGAGCTGTTTTTT.

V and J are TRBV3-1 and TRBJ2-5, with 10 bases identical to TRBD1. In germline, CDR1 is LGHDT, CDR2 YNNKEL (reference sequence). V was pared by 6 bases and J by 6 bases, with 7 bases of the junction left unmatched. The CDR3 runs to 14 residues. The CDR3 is CASSSRQGAKTQYF. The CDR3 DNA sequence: TGTGCCAGCAGTTCCAGACAGGGGGCAAAGACCCAGTACTTC.

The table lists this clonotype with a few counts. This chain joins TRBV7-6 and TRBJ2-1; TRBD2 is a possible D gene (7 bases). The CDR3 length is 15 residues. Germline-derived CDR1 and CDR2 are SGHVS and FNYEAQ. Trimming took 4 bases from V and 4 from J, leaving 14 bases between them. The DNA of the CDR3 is TGTGCCAGCAGCTCACGGGGGGCACAGTACAATGAGCAGTTCTTC. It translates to CASSSRGAQYNEQFF.

CDR3 sequence: CASSLAAAEEKLFF. The CDR3 region has the DNA TGCGCCAGCAGCTTGGCCGCGGCGGAGGAAAAACTGTTTTTT. The chain links TRBV5-1 to TRBJ1-4, with no clear D. The CDR3 covers 14 residues. CDR1 is SGHRS and CDR2 is YFSETQ in the germline V gene. The V gene lost 0 bases and the J gene lost 8 bases, with 11 bases spanning the gap.

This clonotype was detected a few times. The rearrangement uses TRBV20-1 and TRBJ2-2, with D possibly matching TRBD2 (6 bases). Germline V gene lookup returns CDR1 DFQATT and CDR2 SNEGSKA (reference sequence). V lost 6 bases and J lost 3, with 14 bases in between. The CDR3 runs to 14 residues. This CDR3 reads CSAWDSGHTGELFF. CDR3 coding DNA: TGCAGTGCCTGGGATAGCGGACACACCGGGGAGCTGTTTTTT.

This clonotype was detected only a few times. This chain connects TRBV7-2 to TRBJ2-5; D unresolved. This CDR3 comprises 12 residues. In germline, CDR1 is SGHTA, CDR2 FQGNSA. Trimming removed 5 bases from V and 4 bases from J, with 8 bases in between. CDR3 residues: CASSPGTETQYF. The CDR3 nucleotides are TGTGCCAGCAGCCCGGGTACAGAGACCCAGTACTTC. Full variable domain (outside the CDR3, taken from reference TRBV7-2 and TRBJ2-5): GAGVSQSPSNKVTEKGKDVELRCDPISGHTALYWYRQSLGQGLEFLIYFQGNSAPDKSGLPSDRFSAERTGGSVSTLTIQRTQQEDSAVYLCASSPGTETQYFGPGTRLLVL.

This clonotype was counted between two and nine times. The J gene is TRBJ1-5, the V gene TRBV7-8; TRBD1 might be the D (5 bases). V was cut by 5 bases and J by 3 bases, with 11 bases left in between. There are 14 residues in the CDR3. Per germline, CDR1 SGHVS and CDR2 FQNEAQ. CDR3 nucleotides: TGTGCCAGCAGCCGAGGACATAACAATCAGCCCCAGCATTTT. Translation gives CASSRGHNNQPQHF.

CDR3 coding DNA: TGCAGGGTCCAGGGATCCTACAATGAGCAGTTCTTC. Residues: CRVQGSYNEQFF. V is TRBV20-1 and J is TRBJ2-1; D may be TRBD1 (5 bases). Germline V gene sequence: CDR1 DFQATT, CDR2 SNEGSKA (reference sequence). The length of the CDR3 is 12 residues.

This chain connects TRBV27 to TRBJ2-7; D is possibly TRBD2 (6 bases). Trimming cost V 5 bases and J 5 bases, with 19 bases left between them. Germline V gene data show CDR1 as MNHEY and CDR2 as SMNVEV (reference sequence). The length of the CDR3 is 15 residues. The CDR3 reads CASSRRRRGVDEQYV. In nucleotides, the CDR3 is TGTGCCAGCAGTAGGAGAAGGAGGGGAGTGGACGAGCAGTACGTC.